A selection of T cell receptor beta chains follows, all from one sample in a study of T cell responses to AZD1222 COVID-19 vaccine. The protocol was immunoSEQ multiplex PCR, while the TCRdb copy is restricted to in-frame clones and leaves out a portion. The sample consists of some 150,000 clones, around nine tenths of them appearing once. Sequenced material: peripheral blood, taken on day 0 of AZD1222 vaccination. The origin of the receptors is an adult in good health. Both conserved end residues are trimmed from each CDR3. Fields, in order: J gene, V gene, CDR3 protein.

TRBJ1-4,TRBV7-5,ARSFRGANEKLF
TRBJ1-2,TRBV28,ASSSSQGQDYGYT
TRBJ2-7,TRBV6-2/TRBV6-3,ASSYDQGLAAYEQY
TRBJ1-5,TRBV28,ASSLVTGKNQPQH
TRBJ2-3,TRBV10-2,ASSAGSGRLTDTQY
TRBJ1-1,TRBV12-3/TRBV12-4,ASSFPGTIEAF
TRBJ1-3,TRBV28,ASSLHRAGGNTIY
TRBJ2-2,TRBV6-2/TRBV6-3,ASSRSFPGLYSNTGELF
TRBJ2-6,TRBV6-5,ASSFRGASGANVLT
TRBJ2-1,TRBV7-9,ASSSTGYIYNEQF
TRBJ1-4,TRBV7-2,ASSLWQGNEKLF
TRBJ1-1,TRBV12-2,ASRRGPQQNTEAF
TRBJ1-3,TRBV15,ATSRTGNTIY
TRBJ2-2,TRBV7-3,ASSSEPRPGELF
TRBJ1-2,TRBV29-1,SVPDREDYGYT
TRBJ1-6,TRBV27,ASSLSAESSYNSPLH
TRBJ1-5,TRBV15,ATSRHGGNQPQH
TRBJ1-5,TRBV30,AWRGQGATQPQH
TRBJ1-1,TRBV7-9,ASSLGQGAITEAF
TRBJ1-2,TRBV27,ASSYGGVSGRYGYT
TRBJ2-3,TRBV9,ASSPTPGLANTDTQY
TRBJ1-2,TRBV19,ASSIRQGAVYGYT
TRBJ2-7,TRBV28,ASSLASAGARREQY
TRBJ1-3,TRBV9,ASRGGGNTIY
TRBJ1-2,TRBV7-9,ASSLAKGQGGPNYGYT
TRBJ1-6,TRBV6-1,ASSEAQQGGSPLH
TRBJ2-7,TRBV28,ASATGGADEQY
TRBJ2-7,TRBV2,ASLSGRAFYEQY
TRBJ1-5,TRBV5-1,ASSLDGPHQPQH
TRBJ1-4,TRBV7-2,ASSLYRGPNEKLF
TRBJ1-6,TRBV2,ASSVGGQDPNSPLH
TRBJ1-1,TRBV9,ASSVVGQGFAEAF
TRBJ1-6,TRBV28,ASRNAGFLVDSPLH
TRBJ1-2,TRBV20-1,SRRDTHGYT
TRBJ1-3,TRBV5-5,ASSLAGEGHTIY
TRBJ2-1,TRBV2,ASSETRKF
TRBJ1-6,TRBV6-5,ASRHATGGSSPLH
TRBJ2-2,TRBV7-9,ASSLNQGPTGELF
TRBJ1-6,TRBV29-1,SVDPQGDGRGPNSPLH
TRBJ1-6,TRBV5-4,ASSLGQVNSPLH
TRBJ1-5,TRBV7-8,ASSLAENQPQH